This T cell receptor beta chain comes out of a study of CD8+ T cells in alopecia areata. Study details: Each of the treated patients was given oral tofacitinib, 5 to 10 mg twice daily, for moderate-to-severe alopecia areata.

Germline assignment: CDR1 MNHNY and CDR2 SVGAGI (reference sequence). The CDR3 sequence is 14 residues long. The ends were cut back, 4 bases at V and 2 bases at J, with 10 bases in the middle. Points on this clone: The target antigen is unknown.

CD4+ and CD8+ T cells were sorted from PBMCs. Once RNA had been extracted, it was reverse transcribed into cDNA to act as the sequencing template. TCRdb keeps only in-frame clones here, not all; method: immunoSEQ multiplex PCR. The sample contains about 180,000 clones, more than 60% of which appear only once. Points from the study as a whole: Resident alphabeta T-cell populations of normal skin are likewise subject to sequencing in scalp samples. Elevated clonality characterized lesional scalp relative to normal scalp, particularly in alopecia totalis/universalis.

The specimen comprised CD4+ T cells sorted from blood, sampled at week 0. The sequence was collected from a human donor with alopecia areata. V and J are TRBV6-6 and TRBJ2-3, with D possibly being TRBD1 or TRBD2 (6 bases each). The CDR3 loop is CASSSGGNTDTQYF. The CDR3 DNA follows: TGTGCCAGCAGTTCCGGGGGCAACACAGATACGCAGTATTTT.